This T cell receptor (beta chain) was identified in a study of OX40 agonist ivuxolimab in advanced cancers. Regarding the study in general: Ivuxolimab was an agonistic, fully human IgG2 monoclonal antibody directed against OX40 (CD134), a costimulatory receptor. Intravenous ivuxolimab was administered to patients every 2 weeks at six dose levels: 0.01, 0.1, 0.3, 1.5, 3 and 10 mg/kg. Of the roughly 52 dose-escalation patients, hepatocellular carcinoma was present in about 20, melanoma in about 15, renal cell carcinoma in 9 and head and neck cancer in 9. In the dose-escalation cohort, 82.7% of patients were male, and the mean age was 60 years with a range of about 23 to 79. Patients were allowed to have had prior anti-PD-1, anti-PD-L1 or anti-CTLA-4 therapy, and around 40% of the dose-escalation patients had previously received checkpoint inhibitors. Partial responses were achieved by three dose-escalation patients, of whom one had hepatocellular carcinoma and two had cutaneous melanoma. The point of sequencing TCRbeta in the periphery was to test whether ivuxolimab changed TCR sequence diversity and drove clonal T-cell expansion. The paper covers the monotherapy dose-escalation part of the phase I ivuxolimab trial, which included N ≈ 50 patients.

As regards this clone: Its antigen is unknown. Base qualities are not provided; no much larger clone lies one nucleotide away.

The trial excluded patients who had a history of autoimmune disease or were on systemic immunosuppression. Peripheral blood for TCR sequencing was drawn from every dose cohort at baseline, at cycle 4 day 1 and at cycle 7 day 1. The samples were drawn from a first-in-human, open-label, multicenter phase I dose-escalation trial of ivuxolimab. Adults with locally advanced or metastatic melanoma, renal cell, hepatocellular, or head and neck squamous cell carcinoma were enrolled in the trial. Before TCR sequencing, CD4+ and CD8+ T cells were separately sorted from peripheral blood. For sequencing of the TCRbeta CDR3 region, genomic DNA was extracted from the sorted cells. TCRbeta CDR3 regions were sequenced using the immunoSEQ Assay. Imported from immuneACCESS, the table was reduced by TCRdb to in-frame sequences with V and J called. These copies leave out some clones; in studies compared against another copy, an unresolved V gene accounts for under half, and the cause of the remainder is not known. The sample includes over 30,000 clones, with around nine tenths observed a single time. The top ten clonotypes cover 4% to 5% of the sample.

What the research found in general, with its limitations: The antigen specificity of the clonally expanded peripheral T cells was not determined. Low levels of normalized T-cell clonal expansion were also shown by some nonresponding patients. Clonal expansion of both CD4+ and CD8+ blood T cells was observed from baseline to week 6 at doses 0.1 to 3.0 mg/kg. On average, CD8+ T cells showed more expanded clones than CD4+ T cells after ivuxolimab. In partial responders in the 0.1-3.0 mg/kg groups, normalized peripheral clonal expansion was found to be among the lowest, especially among CD8+ T cells.

The germline V gene (reference sequence) provides CDR1 LNHDA and CDR2 SQIVND. Measured from the cysteine to the phenylalanine, the CDR3 is 15 residues long. Left in the record is the CDR3 DNA by itself, 45 bases read in frame from the first base. Here V drops 5 bases and J drops 2 bases, and the junction holds 8 bases not matched to any gene. The receptor chain draws on TRBV19 and TRBJ2-7, and TRBD1 aligns with 8 junction nucleotides. The source material was CD4+ or CD8+ T cells sorted from blood, sampled in a trial of the OX40 agonist ivuxolimab. The receptor was isolated from an adult with an advanced solid tumor such as melanoma, head and neck, liver or kidney cancer. The nucleotide sequence reads TGTGCCAGTAGTCCGAGGACAGGGACCCCCTACGAGCAGTACTTC. Translated, it gives CASSPRTGTPYEQYF.